These 5 T cell receptor beta chains originate from one sample sequenced in a study of cytomegalovirus exposure and HLA in healthy donors. PCR used 60 Vbeta primers and 13 Jbeta primers. The repertoire was sequenced with immunoSEQ multiplex PCR; TCRdb's copy has only in-frame clones and lacks some. The table has 110,000 to 150,000 clones, around 75% seen once; the top ten hold roughly 4.7%. Sequencing was done on a sample of PBMCs. These receptors were collected from a man between 60 and 75 years old in good health and CMV-seronegative.

The chain couples TRBV19 to TRBJ2-5; TRBD2 agrees at 9 bases. Germline V gives CDR1 LNHDA, CDR2 SQIVND (reference sequence). V was pared by 3 bases and J by 3 bases, with 5 bases of the junction left unmatched. The CDR3 loop spans 15 amino acids. CDR3 in DNA: TGTGCCAGTAGTATGACTAGCGGAAGGGAAGAGACCCAGTACTTC. As protein: CASSMTSGREETQYF.

This chain links TRBV6-1 with TRBJ1-1, with D tentatively TRBD1 (5 bases). CDR1 and CDR2 from the germline V gene are MNHNS and SASEGT. V was trimmed by 5 bases and J by 6 bases, leaving 19 bases between them. The length of the CDR3 is 15 residues. In nucleotides, the CDR3 is TGTGCCAGCAGTATATTCTCGGGACTTGCCTCTGAAGCTTTCTTT. Encoded protein: CASSIFSGLASEAFF.

This clone was seen more than once but under ten times. The J gene is TRBJ2-5, the V gene TRBV2; TRBD2 might be the D (6 bases). In germline, CDR1 is SNHLY, CDR2 FYNNEI. There are 14 residues in the CDR3. V lost 7 bases and J lost 5, with 17 bases in between. CDR3 in amino acids: CASTGTPDVETQYF. In DNA, the CDR3 is TGTGCCAGCACCGGGACTCCCGACGTGGAGACCCAGTACTTC.

This rearrangement joins TRBV5-4 to TRBJ2-3, with 8 positions matching TRBD2. Looked up from germline, CDR1 is SGHNT and CDR2 is YYREEE (reference sequence). The V gene end was trimmed by 2 bases and the J gene end by 6 bases; junction bases not matched to a gene: 14. This CDR3 region has 17 residues. The DNA for the CDR3 is TGTGCCAGCAGCTTCGATCCCCTCCTAGCGGGCAGGGATACGCAGTATTTT. Translation: CASSFDPLLAGRDTQYF.

The chain employs TRBV30 and TRBJ1-5, with D uncertain. The CDR3 covers 13 residues. Germline CDR1 and CDR2: GTSNPN and SVGIG (reference sequence). V lost 3 bases to trimming and J lost 5 bases, with 11 bases between them. CDR3 amino acids: CAWSVGSDQPQHF. DNA for the CDR3: TGTGCCTGGAGCGTCGGGTCCGATCAGCCCCAGCATTTT.